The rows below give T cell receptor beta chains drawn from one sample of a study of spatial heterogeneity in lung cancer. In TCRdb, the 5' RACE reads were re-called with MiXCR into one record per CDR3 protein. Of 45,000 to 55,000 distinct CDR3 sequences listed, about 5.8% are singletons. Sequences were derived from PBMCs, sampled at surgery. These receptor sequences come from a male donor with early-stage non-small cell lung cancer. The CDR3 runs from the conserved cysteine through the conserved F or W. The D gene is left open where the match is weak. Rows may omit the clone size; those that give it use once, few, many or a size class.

cdr3_aa: CASSLNARSYEQYF
cdr3_nt: TGTGCCAGCAGTTTAAACGCCAGGTCCTACGAGCAGTACTTC
clone_size: many
v_call: TRBV6-5
cdr3_length: 14
j_call: TRBJ2-7
d_call: NA

cdr3_aa: CASVGETRREQFF
cdr3_nt: TGTGCCAGCGTAGGGGAGACCCGGCGGGAGCAGTTCTTC
clone_size: many
v_call: TRBV4-2
cdr3_length: 13
j_call: TRBJ2-1
d_call: NA

cdr3_aa: CASLGTSGLSYEQYF
cdr3_nt: TGTGCCAGCTTAGGGACTAGCGGGTTGTCCTACGAGCAGTACTTC
clone_size: many
v_call: TRBV28
cdr3_length: 15
j_call: TRBJ2-7
d_call: TRBD2

cdr3_aa: CASSLDLDRGIETQYF
cdr3_nt: TGTGCCAGCAGCTTAGACTTGGACAGGGGGATAGAGACCCAGTACTTC
clone_size: many
v_call: TRBV7-2
cdr3_length: 16
j_call: TRBJ2-5
d_call: TRBD1

cdr3_aa: CASSLGSNNQPQHF
cdr3_nt: TGCGCCAGCAGCTTGGGCAGCAACAATCAGCCCCAGCATTTT
clone_size: NA
v_call: TRBV5-1
cdr3_length: 14
j_call: TRBJ1-5
d_call: NA

cdr3_aa: CASSSRAPSYNEQFF
cdr3_nt: TGTGCCAGCAGTTCGCGTGCCCCCTCCTACAATGAGCAGTTCTTC
clone_size: many
v_call: TRBV6-5
cdr3_length: 15
j_call: TRBJ2-1
d_call: NA

cdr3_aa: CASSREMNTEAFF
cdr3_nt: TGTGCCAGCAGCAGGGAGATGAACACTGAAGCTTTCTTT
clone_size: many
v_call: TRBV9
cdr3_length: 13
j_call: TRBJ1-1
d_call: NA

cdr3_aa: CASSPVAQPRGDTQYF
cdr3_nt: TGTGCCAGCTCACCAGTTGCCCAGCCACGGGGAGATACGCAGTATTTT
clone_size: many
v_call: TRBV18
cdr3_length: 16
j_call: TRBJ2-3
d_call: NA

cdr3_aa: CASSLTGGEETQYF
cdr3_nt: TGCGCCAGCAGCTTGACGGGGGGCGAGGAGACCCAGTACTTC
clone_size: NA
v_call: TRBV5-1
cdr3_length: 14
j_call: TRBJ2-5
d_call: NA

cdr3_aa: CASTEGGFGPQHF
cdr3_nt: TGTGCCAGCACCGAGGGCGGTTTTGGGCCCCAGCATTTT
clone_size: few
v_call: TRBV2
cdr3_length: 13
j_call: TRBJ1-5
d_call: NA

cdr3_aa: CASSLQVAGEDTQYF
cdr3_nt: TGTGCCAGCAGCTTACAGGTAGCGGGAGAAGATACGCAGTATTTT
clone_size: many
v_call: TRBV7-2
cdr3_length: 15
j_call: TRBJ2-3
d_call: TRBD2

cdr3_aa: CASTRPQVQETQYF
cdr3_nt: TGTGCCAGCACCCGGCCGCAGGTCCAAGAGACCCAGTACTTC
clone_size: many
v_call: TRBV7-9
cdr3_length: 14
j_call: TRBJ2-5
d_call: NA

cdr3_aa: CASSLDGYYGYTF
cdr3_nt: TGTGCCAGCAGTCTCGACGGATACTATGGCTACACCTTC
clone_size: many
v_call: TRBV27
cdr3_length: 13
j_call: TRBJ1-2
d_call: NA

cdr3_aa: CASSHLPGQGANTGELFF
cdr3_nt: TGTGCCAGCAGCCATCTTCCGGGACAGGGGGCGAACACCGGGGAGCTGTTTTTT
clone_size: many
v_call: TRBV7-2
cdr3_length: 18
j_call: TRBJ2-2
d_call: TRBD1

cdr3_aa: CASSLEVSSAGYTF
cdr3_nt: TGCGCCAGCAGCTTGGAAGTATCTTCCGCTGGCTACACCTTC
clone_size: many
v_call: TRBV5-1
cdr3_length: 14
j_call: TRBJ1-2
d_call: NA

cdr3_aa: CASSQDSWTGNDSPLHF
cdr3_nt: TGTGCCAGCAGCCAAGATAGTTGGACAGGGAACGATTCACCCCTCCACTTT
clone_size: many
v_call: TRBV3-1
cdr3_length: 17
j_call: TRBJ1-6
d_call: TRBD1

cdr3_aa: CSARPDLAGGEQFF
cdr3_nt: TGCAGTGCTAGACCTGACCTAGCGGGAGGCGAGCAGTTCTTC
clone_size: few
v_call: TRBV20-1
cdr3_length: 14
j_call: TRBJ2-1
d_call: TRBD2

cdr3_aa: CASSPREGFAYGYTF
cdr3_nt: TGTGCCAGCTCACCCCGGGAGGGTTTCGCCTATGGCTACACCTTC
clone_size: many
v_call: TRBV18
cdr3_length: 15
j_call: TRBJ1-2
d_call: NA

cdr3_aa: CAISRLADPQETQYF
cdr3_nt: TGTGCCATCAGTCGACTAGCGGATCCACAAGAGACCCAGTACTTC
clone_size: many
v_call: TRBV10-3
cdr3_length: 15
j_call: TRBJ2-5
d_call: TRBD2

cdr3_aa: CASSRMGRVENQPQHF
cdr3_nt: TGTGCCAGCAGCCGCATGGGGCGGGTCGAGAATCAGCCCCAGCATTTT
clone_size: many
v_call: TRBV5-6
cdr3_length: 16
j_call: TRBJ1-5
d_call: NA

cdr3_aa: CASSSRGNTGELFF
cdr3_nt: TGTGCCAGTAGTTCCCGAGGAAACACCGGGGAGCTGTTTTTT
clone_size: many
v_call: TRBV19
cdr3_length: 14
j_call: TRBJ2-2
d_call: NA

cdr3_aa: CASSVGVESTGELFF
cdr3_nt: TGTGCCAGCAGCGTAGGGGTAGAAAGCACCGGGGAGCTGTTTTTT
clone_size: few
v_call: TRBV9
cdr3_length: 15
j_call: TRBJ2-2
d_call: NA

cdr3_aa: CASSEQGGTDTQYF
cdr3_nt: TGTGCCAGCAGTGAACAGGGTGGAACAGATACGCAGTATTTT
clone_size: many
v_call: TRBV2
cdr3_length: 14
j_call: TRBJ2-3
d_call: NA

cdr3_aa: CASTTKGLRRPQHF
cdr3_nt: TGTGCCAGCACCACTAAGGGACTGAGGAGGCCCCAGCATTTT
clone_size: many
v_call: TRBV12-3/TRBV12-4
cdr3_length: 14
j_call: TRBJ1-5
d_call: NA

cdr3_aa: CASSDSASGATWQFF
cdr3_nt: TGTGCCAGCAGTGACAGCGCTAGCGGGGCCACGTGGCAGTTCTTC
clone_size: many
v_call: TRBV6-2/TRBV6-3
cdr3_length: 15
j_call: TRBJ2-1
d_call: TRBD2

cdr3_aa: CASKRNTGELFF
cdr3_nt: TGTGCCAGTAAGCGGAACACCGGGGAGCTGTTTTTT
clone_size: many
v_call: TRBV6-2/TRBV6-3
cdr3_length: 12
j_call: TRBJ2-2
d_call: NA